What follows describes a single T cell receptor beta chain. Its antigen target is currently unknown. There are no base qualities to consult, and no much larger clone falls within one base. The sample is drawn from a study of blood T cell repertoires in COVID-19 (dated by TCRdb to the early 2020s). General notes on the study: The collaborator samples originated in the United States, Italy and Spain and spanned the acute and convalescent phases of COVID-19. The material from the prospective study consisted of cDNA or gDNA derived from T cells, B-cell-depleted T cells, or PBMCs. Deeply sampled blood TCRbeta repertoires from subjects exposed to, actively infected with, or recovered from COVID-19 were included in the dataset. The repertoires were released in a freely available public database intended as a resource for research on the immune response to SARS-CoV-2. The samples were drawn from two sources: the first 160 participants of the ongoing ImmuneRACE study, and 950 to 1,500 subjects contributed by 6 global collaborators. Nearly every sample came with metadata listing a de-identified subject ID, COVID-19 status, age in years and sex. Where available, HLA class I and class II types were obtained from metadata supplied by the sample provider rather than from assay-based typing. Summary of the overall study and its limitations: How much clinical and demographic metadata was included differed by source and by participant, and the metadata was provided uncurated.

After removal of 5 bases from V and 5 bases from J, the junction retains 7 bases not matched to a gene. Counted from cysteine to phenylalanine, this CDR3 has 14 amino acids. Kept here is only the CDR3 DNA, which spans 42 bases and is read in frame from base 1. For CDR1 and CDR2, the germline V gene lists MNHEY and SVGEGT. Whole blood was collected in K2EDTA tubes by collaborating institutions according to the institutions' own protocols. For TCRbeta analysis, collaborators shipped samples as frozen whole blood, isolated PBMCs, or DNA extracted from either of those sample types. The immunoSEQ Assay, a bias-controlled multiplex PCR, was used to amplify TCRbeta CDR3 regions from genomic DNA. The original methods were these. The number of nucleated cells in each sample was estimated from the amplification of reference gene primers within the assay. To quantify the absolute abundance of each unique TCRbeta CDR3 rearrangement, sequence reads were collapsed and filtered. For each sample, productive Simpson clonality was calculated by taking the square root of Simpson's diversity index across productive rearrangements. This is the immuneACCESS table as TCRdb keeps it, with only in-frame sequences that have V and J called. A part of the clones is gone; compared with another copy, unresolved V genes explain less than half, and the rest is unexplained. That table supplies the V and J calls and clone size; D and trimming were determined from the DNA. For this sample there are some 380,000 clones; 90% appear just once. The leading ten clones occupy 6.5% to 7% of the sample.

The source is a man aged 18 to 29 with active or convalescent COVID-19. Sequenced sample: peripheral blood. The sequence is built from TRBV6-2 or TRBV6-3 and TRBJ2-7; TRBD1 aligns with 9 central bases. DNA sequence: TGTGCCAGCAGTAAAAACAGGGGGCGTAACGAGCAGTACTTC. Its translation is CASSKNRGRNEQYF.